The rows below give T cell receptor beta chains drawn from one sample of a study of T-cell memory formation after mild COVID-19. Each CDR3 protein gets one entry after TCRdb re-called the 5' RACE reads with MiXCR. The top ten hold approximately 25% of the sample, which has 140,000 to 150,000 distinct CDR3 sequences, about 23% seen once. The sequencing input was PBMCs or a T cell subset sorted from them (not recorded which). The receptors stem from an adult woman who had mild COVID-19 (a few samples of this study predate the infection). Cell type and time point are not known. CDR3s include the opening cysteine and the closing phenylalanine or tryptophan. D genes are given only for firm matches. Clone size is stated in some rows and not others, as once, few, many or a class when expanded.

TRBJ1-2,NA,NA,TRBV5-6,TGTGCCAGCAGCTTGTATCTGGATCTTAACTATGGCTACACCTTC,CASSLYLDLNYGYTF
TRBJ1-4,NA,TRBD1,TRBV20-1,TGCAGTGCTAGGGTGACCGGGACAGGGGATGAAAAACTGTTTTTT,CSARVTGTGDEKLFF
TRBJ2-7,few,NA,TRBV4-1,TGCGCCAGCAGCCAAGACGGCGGGGGCATCTACGAGCAGTACTTC,CASSQDGGGIYEQYF
TRBJ2-7,NA,NA,TRBV18,TGTGCCAGCTCACTCCCCGGGACGGAGCAGTACTTC,CASSLPGTEQYF
TRBJ1-5,NA,NA,TRBV19,TGTGCCAGTAGCACAGGGTACGAGCAGCCCCAGCATTTT,CASSTGYEQPQHF
TRBJ2-7,NA,TRBD1,TRBV20-1,TGCAGTGCTGGGACAGGAGACTCCTACGAGCAGTACTTC,CSAGTGDSYEQYF
TRBJ2-7,few,NA,TRBV7-3,TGTGCCAGCAGCTTAACAGGACCAAACCCCGAGCAGTACTTC,CASSLTGPNPEQYF
TRBJ2-3,NA,TRBD2,TRBV6-2/TRBV6-3,TGTGCCAGCAGTGTTAGCGGGAGGGGCACAGATACGCAGTATTTT,CASSVSGRGTDTQYF
TRBJ1-1,NA,TRBD1,TRBV6-5,TGTGCCAGCAGTTACTCGTTGGAGGGGGCGAAGGACACTGAAGCTTTCTTT,CASSYSLEGAKDTEAFF
TRBJ1-1,NA,NA,TRBV5-1,TGCGCCAGCAGCTTTCGAGGGCAGGGTAAAACTGAAGCTTTCTTT,CASSFRGQGKTEAFF
TRBJ2-7,NA,NA,TRBV5-1,TGCGCCAGCAGCTTGTGGGGTTCTAGGAGTGAGCAGTACTTC,CASSLWGSRSEQYF
TRBJ1-5,few,NA,TRBV12-3/TRBV12-4,TGTGCCAGCAGTTTAGATCAGCAGCCCCAGCATTTT,CASSLDQQPQHF
TRBJ2-5,NA,TRBD2,TRBV14,TGTGCCAGCAGCTCTGTAGCGGGGCAAGAGACCCAGTACTTC,CASSSVAGQETQYF
TRBJ2-7,NA,TRBD2,TRBV4-1,TGCGCCAGCAGCCAAGACTTGGGGGGGTACGGGGACGAGCAGTACTTC,CASSQDLGGYGDEQYF
TRBJ2-5,NA,TRBD1,TRBV7-9,TGTGCCAGCAGCATCCCTCCGGGACAGGGAGATGAGACCCAGTACTTC,CASSIPPGQGDETQYF
TRBJ2-1,few,TRBD2,TRBV20-1,TGCAGTGCTAGGATGACTAGCGGTGGATTGGATGAGCAGTTCTTC,CSARMTSGGLDEQFF
TRBJ2-7,NA,NA,TRBV5-1,TGCGCCAGCAGCTTGGATTCAGCCCGCTCCTACGAGCAGTACTTC,CASSLDSARSYEQYF
TRBJ1-2,NA,NA,TRBV7-2,TGTGCCAGCAGCTTACCCGGGGTTCTCGGGGACTATGGCTACACCTTC,CASSLPGVLGDYGYTF
TRBJ2-1,few,NA,TRBV12-3/TRBV12-4,TGTGCCAGCAGTACTAGTTACAACTACAATGAGCAGTTCTTC,CASSTSYNYNEQFF
TRBJ2-5,NA,TRBD2,TRBV20-1,TGCAGTGCTAGAGATTTGATAAGGATAGCTAGCGGCTACCAAGAGACCCAGTACTTC,CSARDLIRIASGYQETQYF
TRBJ1-2,NA,NA,TRBV19,TGTGCCAGTAGCCCCACGGCGGTGCACTATGGCTACACCTTC,CASSPTAVHYGYTF
TRBJ1-2,few,NA,TRBV7-3,TGTGCCAGCAGCACTATCCCAGGGGACTATGGCTACACCTTC,CASSTIPGDYGYTF
TRBJ1-5,few,NA,TRBV6-5,TGTGCCAGCAGCCCCGTGTATCTCGACCAGCCCCAGCATTTT,CASSPVYLDQPQHF
TRBJ2-1,NA,NA,TRBV5-5,TGTGCCAGCAGGGTCTTACTGGCACAGGGTAGGGAGCAGTTCTTC,CASRVLLAQGREQFF
TRBJ2-1,few,TRBD2,TRBV7-8,TGTGCCAGCAGCGATGGGGGGGGGTTGTACAATGAGCAGTTCTTC,CASSDGGGLYNEQFF
TRBJ2-3,few,NA,TRBV7-6,TGTGCCAGCAGCCCTTTAGTCTTAGTCCCGGGGACAGATACGCAGTATTTT,CASSPLVLVPGTDTQYF
TRBJ2-1,NA,NA,TRBV7-3,TGTGCCAGCAGCTTGGGGACTGGAAACAATGAGCAGTTCTTC,CASSLGTGNNEQFF
TRBJ2-7,few,NA,TRBV7-6,TGTGCCAGCAGCCCCTCGGGATCGGGCCTAAGCTCCTACGAGCAGTACTTC,CASSPSGSGLSSYEQYF
TRBJ2-1,many,TRBD1,TRBV2,TGTGCCAGCAGTGGACAGGGGAGGCACAATGAGCAGTTCTTC,CASSGQGRHNEQFF
TRBJ2-1,NA,TRBD2,TRBV2,TGTGCCAGCCTAGCGGGGTACAATGAGCAGTTCTTC,CASLAGYNEQFF
TRBJ2-5,few,TRBD2,TRBV27,TGTGCCAGCAGTTTACGCGGGACTAGAGGGGAGACCCAGTACTTC,CASSLRGTRGETQYF
TRBJ1-1,NA,NA,TRBV6-6,TGTGCCAGCATTGAGAATGAAGCTTTCTTT,CASIENEAFF
TRBJ2-1,once,NA,TRBV5-1,TGCGCCAGCAGCTTGCATGGGAACTACAATGAGCAGTTCTTC,CASSLHGNYNEQFF
TRBJ2-1,NA,NA,TRBV20-1,TGCAGTGCTAGAGATCCGGGACTTCCCGCCTATGAGCAGTTCTTC,CSARDPGLPAYEQFF
TRBJ2-6,once,TRBD1,TRBV7-6,TGTGCCAGCAGCTTTTCGGGACAGTTCATCTCTGGGGCCAACGTCCTGACTTTC,CASSFSGQFISGANVLTF
TRBJ2-3,NA,TRBD2,TRBV9,TGTGCCAGCAGCCCCGGACTAGCGTTATCGGATACGCAGTATTTT,CASSPGLALSDTQYF
TRBJ2-1,few,NA,TRBV7-9,TGTGCCAGCAGCTCGACAGGCGGCAATGAGCAGTTCTTC,CASSSTGGNEQFF
TRBJ2-1,NA,NA,TRBV12-3/TRBV12-4,TGTGCCAGCAGTGGAGGGGGGGAGGACTACAATGAGCAGTTCTTC,CASSGGGEDYNEQFF
TRBJ2-7,NA,NA,TRBV20-1,TGCAGTGCTATGGTCGGGGGATTTTACGAGCAGTACTTC,CSAMVGGFYEQYF
TRBJ2-5,NA,NA,TRBV11-2,TGTGCCAGCAGCTTTGGCGGGGAATACCAAGAGACCCAGTACTTC,CASSFGGEYQETQYF
TRBJ2-7,few,NA,TRBV29-1,TGCAGCACTGGCGGTGAGTCCTACGAGCAGTACTTC,CSTGGESYEQYF
TRBJ2-7,NA,NA,TRBV4-1,TGCGCCAGCAGCCAAGAACAGGGTTACTCCTACGAGCAGTACTTC,CASSQEQGYSYEQYF
TRBJ2-7,NA,TRBD2,TRBV3-1,TGTGCCAGCAGCTCATTCGAATACGAGCGGGGCTCCTACGAGCAGTACTTC,CASSSFEYERGSYEQYF
TRBJ1-1,NA,NA,TRBV6-5,TGTGCCAGCAGTTACCGGAGAAGGGGGAACACTGAAGCTTTCTTT,CASSYRRRGNTEAFF
TRBJ1-2,few,TRBD1,TRBV11-2,TGTGCCAGCAGCGACTACAGGGGAGAGTACTATGGCTACACCTTC,CASSDYRGEYYGYTF
TRBJ1-1,few,NA,TRBV5-1,TGCGCCAGCAGCGAAGACACGGTGAACACTGAAGCTTTCTTT,CASSEDTVNTEAFF
TRBJ2-3,NA,TRBD2,TRBV12-3/TRBV12-4,TGTGCCAGCAGTCCCCCGGGACTAGCGGGAGGGGACACAGATACGCAGTATTTT,CASSPPGLAGGDTDTQYF
TRBJ1-1,NA,NA,TRBV12-3/TRBV12-4,TGTGCCAGCAGTTTTAATGAGGGAGGTCCTGAAGCTTTCTTT,CASSFNEGGPEAFF
TRBJ2-7,many,TRBD2,TRBV27,TGCGCCAGCAGCTTGGCCAGCGGGAGCTACGAGCAGTACTTC,CASSLASGSYEQYF
TRBJ2-5,NA,NA,TRBV7-9,TGTGCCAGCAGCCTGACCGGACCCCCTGGGGAGACCCAGTACTTC,CASSLTGPPGETQYF
TRBJ1-6,NA,TRBD1,TRBV27,TGTGCCAGCAGTCCAGGACAGGGTTATTCACCCCTCCACTTT,CASSPGQGYSPLHF
TRBJ2-7,NA,TRBD2,TRBV4-1,TGCGCCAGCAGCCAAGGGACTAGCGGCTACGAGCAGTACTTC,CASSQGTSGYEQYF
TRBJ2-5,few,TRBD1,TRBV16,TGTGCCAGCAGCCAACCAGGGGGCCAAGAGACCCAGTACTTC,CASSQPGGQETQYF
TRBJ2-5,NA,NA,TRBV6-1,TGTGCCAGCAGTGAACTCGACGGTCAAGAGACCCAGTACTTC,CASSELDGQETQYF
TRBJ2-2,NA,TRBD1,TRBV5-1,TGCGCCAGCAGCTTGGGGACAGGGGACACCGGGGAGCTGTTTTTT,CASSLGTGDTGELFF
TRBJ2-1,many,TRBD2,TRBV4-1,TGCGCCAGCAGCCCCCTCGGGAAAGCTAGCGGGCCGAGCTCCTACAATGAGCAGTTCTTC,CASSPLGKASGPSSYNEQFF
TRBJ1-2,few,NA,TRBV12-3/TRBV12-4,TGTGCCAGCAGTTTAGGGTACTATGGCTACACCTTC,CASSLGYYGYTF
TRBJ1-2,NA,NA,TRBV7-9,TGTGCCAGCAGCCCAGTACAGAGTAACTATGGCTACACCTTC,CASSPVQSNYGYTF
TRBJ1-1,NA,NA,TRBV29-1,TGCAGCGTTGACTCCCACGGGGGTAACACTGAAGCTTTCTTT,CSVDSHGGNTEAFF